Below, 6 T cell receptor beta chains from the same sample are listed, as sequenced in a study of blood T cell repertoires in COVID-19. Using immunoSEQ multiplex PCR, the repertoire was profiled, and TCRdb retains in-frame clones only, with some absent. The sample carries tens of thousands of clones, roughly 80% recorded once. The sample taken for sequencing was peripheral blood. These receptors were obtained from a human donor in a cohort sampled during active COVID-19.

This clone has a single count. This chain connects TRBV19 to TRBJ1-1; 8 bases match TRBD1. This CDR3 comprises 15 residues. The V segment lost 7 bases and the J segment 0 bases; nucleotides outside the gene matches: 7. Per the germline V gene, CDR1 is LNHDA and CDR2 is SQIVND (reference sequence). CDR3 sequence reads: CASTDRTGMNTEAFF. As DNA, the CDR3 is TGTGCCAGTACTGACCGGACAGGGATGAACACTGAAGCTTTCTTT.

This clone was observed a few times. The rearrangement joins TRBV3-1 (or the pseudogene TRBV3-2) to TRBJ1-5; D may be TRBD1 (6 bases). The ends were cut back, 3 bases at V and 5 bases at J, with 8 bases in the middle. Germline assignment: CDR1 LGHDT and CDR2 YNNKEL (reference sequence). This CDR3 is 13 amino acids long. The CDR3 DNA sequence: TGTGCCAGCAGCCAGGGGGCGGATCAGCCCCAGCATTTT. Translating gives CASSQGADQPQHF.

This chain joins TRBV6-6 and TRBJ1-2; 8 bases are shared with TRBD1. Germline loops: CDR1 MNHNY, CDR2 SVGAGI (reference sequence). There are 16 residues in the CDR3. Unmatched junction bases numbered 10, after V lost 6 bases and J lost 1 base. The CDR3: CASRQDPGQVNYGYTF. The CDR3 nucleotides read TGTGCCAGCAGACAGGACCCGGGACAGGTTAACTATGGCTACACCTTC.

The count of this clone is one. The genes are TRBV27 and TRBJ2-3, with 7 nucleotides matching TRBD1. Germline loops: CDR1 MNHEY, CDR2 SMNVEV (reference sequence). Trimming took 0 bases from V and 2 from J; bases not matched to a gene: 5. The CDR3 sequence is 16 residues long. The CDR3 here is CASSLSLQGLTDTQYF. CDR3 coding DNA: TGTGCCAGCAGTTTATCGCTACAGGGGCTCACAGATACGCAGTATTTT.

This CDR3 is CASSATGLGEKLFF. The CDR3 DNA reads TGTGCCAGCAGCGCTACAGGGCTGGGTGAAAAACTGTTTTTT. The chain is built from TRBV2 and TRBJ1-4; TRBD1 might be the D (6 bases). From germline, CDR1 is SNHLY and CDR2 FYNNEI. CDR3 length equals 14 residues. With 6 bases removed from V and 7 bases from J, the gap between germline ends came to 15 bases.

V gene TRBV11-3 combines with J gene TRBJ2-3; TRBD1 matches 9 bases. Trimming cost V 0 bases and J 13 bases; bases outside gene matches: 5. There are 13 residues in the CDR3. Germline-derived CDR1 and CDR2 are SGHNT and YENEEA. The CDR3 bases are TGTGCCAGCAGCTTAGAGGGGACAGGGTCGAAGTATTTT. It specifies CASSLEGTGSKYF. The full variable domain, completed using reference TRBV11-3 and TRBJ2-3, is EAGVVQSPRYKIIEKKQPVAFWCNPISGHNTLYWYLQNLGQGPELLIRYENEEAVDDSQLPKDRFSAERLKGVDSTLKIQPAELGDSAVYLCASSLEGTGSKYFGPGTRLTVL.